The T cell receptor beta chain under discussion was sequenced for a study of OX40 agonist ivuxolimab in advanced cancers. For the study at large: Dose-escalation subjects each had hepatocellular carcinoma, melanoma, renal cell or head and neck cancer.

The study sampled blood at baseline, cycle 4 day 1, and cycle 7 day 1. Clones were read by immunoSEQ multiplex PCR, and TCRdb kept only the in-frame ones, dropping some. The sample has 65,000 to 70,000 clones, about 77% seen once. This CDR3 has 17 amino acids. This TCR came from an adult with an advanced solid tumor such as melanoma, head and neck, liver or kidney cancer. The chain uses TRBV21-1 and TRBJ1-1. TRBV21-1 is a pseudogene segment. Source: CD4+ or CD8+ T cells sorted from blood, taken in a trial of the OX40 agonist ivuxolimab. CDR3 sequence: CASSKGPVPGMDTEAFF. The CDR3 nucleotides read TGTGCCAGCAGCAAAGGTCCTGTCCCTGGAATGGACACTGAAGCTTTCTTT.